The 32 T cell receptor beta chains given below trace back to one sample, sequenced in a study of early T cells in non-severe SARS-CoV-2 infection. TCRdb re-called the 5' RACE reads through MiXCR, storing one row per CDR3 protein. The repertoire consists of 25,000 to 30,000 distinct CDR3 sequences, with roughly 5.6% occurring once and the leading ten covering roughly 4.4%. Sequenced sample: whole blood. Receptor source: an adult who was a healthcare worker with PCR-confirmed SARS-CoV-2 infection or an uninfected control (not recorded which).

This clonotype was picked up many times. V and J are TRBV7-2 and TRBJ2-5, with a weak D call TRBD1 (6 bases). V gave up 6 bases and J gave up 5 bases, with 7 bases separating them. The CDR3 consists of 11 residues. Germline CDR1 reads SGHTA; CDR2 reads FQGNSA. CDR3 protein: CASSTGETQYF. The CDR3 region has the DNA TGTGCCAGCAGTACAGGGGAGACCCAGTACTTC.

This clonotype showed up just a few times. This chain links TRBV28 with TRBJ1-2, with TRBD1 matching over 9 bases. The CDR3 has 14 residues. From germline, CDR1 is MDHEN and CDR2 SYDVKM. V was clipped by 1 base and J by 6 bases; unmatched bases: 3. This chain's CDR3 is CASSLLGQGNGYTF. The DNA of the CDR3 is TGTGCCAGCAGTTTATTAGGACAGGGGAATGGCTACACCTTC.

At least ten counts were recorded for this clonotype. The chain recombines TRBV16 with TRBJ2-7; 12 nucleotides align to TRBD2. The germline V gene has CDR1 KGHSY and CDR2 FQNENV. Trimming removed 3 bases from V and 4 bases from J; junction bases left unmatched: 4. This CDR3 spans 15 amino acids. The CDR3 nucleotides read TGTGCCAGCAGCCAGCCCGGGACTAGCGGGTACGAGCAGTACTTC. This translates into CASSQPGTSGYEQYF.

This clonotype showed up many times. This chain joins TRBV15 and TRBJ2-4; D remains ambiguous. The CDR3 spans 15 residues. CDR1 LNHNV and CDR2 YYDKDF come from the germline V gene (reference sequence). The V end lost 5 bases, the J end lost 0 bases, and 11 bases lay between the germline ends. CDR3 sequence (DNA): TGTGCCACCAGCTTACTTAGACAAGCCAAAAACATTCAGTACTTC. This translates into CATSLLRQAKNIQYF.

This clonotype was recorded at least ten times. The chain joins TRBV5-1 to TRBJ2-5, with 10 nucleotides matching TRBD2. After removal of 1 base from V and 2 bases from J, the junction contained 8 bases not matched to a gene. CDR1 is SGHRS, CDR2 YFSETQ, per germline. This CDR3 spans 17 amino acids. This chain's CDR3 is CASSLNRAGGRQETQYF. For the CDR3, the DNA is TGCGCCAGCAGCTTGAACAGAGCGGGAGGGCGGCAAGAGACCCAGTACTTC.

This clonotype was detected ten times or more. The V call is TRBV6-2 or TRBV6-3, the J call TRBJ2-7, with 8 bases lining up with TRBD1. Germline CDR1 MNHEY, CDR2 SVGEGT. The CDR3 is made up of 16 amino acids. V was clipped by 4 bases and J by 3 bases; unmatched bases: 11. The CDR3 nucleotides are TGTGCCAGCAGTTGGCAGGGGGGACAGGAAAACTACGAGCAGTACTTC. Its protein product is CASSWQGGQENYEQYF.

The chain employs TRBV12-3 or TRBV12-4 and TRBJ1-1; 9 bases match TRBD1. Trimming took 5 bases from V and 6 from J; bases not matched to a gene: 7. This CDR3 is built from 14 residues. Here the CDR3 reads CASSLRWDRAEAFF. In DNA, the CDR3 is TGTGCCAGCAGTCTACGGTGGGACAGGGCTGAAGCTTTCTTT.

The chain has TRBV12-3 or TRBV12-4 and TRBJ2-7, with D perhaps matching TRBD2 (6 bases). Trimming took off 2 bases at V and 3 bases at J, with 14 bases between the two ends. The CDR3 sequence is 15 residues long. CDR3 in DNA: TGTGCCAGCAGTTTATCGGGGAGGAGCGTCTACGAGCAGTACTTC. Protein: CASSLSGRSVYEQYF.

This clonotype was found many times. The chain couples TRBV10-3 to TRBJ2-5; TRBD1 matches at 12 bases. The CDR3 contains 15 residues. Germline lookup yields CDR1 ENHRY and CDR2 SYGVKD. V lost 7 bases, J lost 5 bases, and 8 bases stayed unmatched. CDR3 residues: CAINEGQGAGETQYF. CDR3 nucleotide sequence: TGTGCCATCAACGAGGGACAGGGGGCTGGGGAGACCCAGTACTTC.

Many counts were recorded for this clonotype. In DNA, the CDR3 is TGTGCCAGCAGTTACGTCGGGTACACTGAAGCTTTCTTT. The encoded protein is CASSYVGYTEAFF. The chain has TRBV6-2 or TRBV6-3 and TRBJ1-1, with unresolved D. CDR1 is MNHEY and CDR2 is SVGEGT in the germline V gene. V lost 2 bases, J lost 3 bases, and 7 bases lay in between. The CDR3 runs 13 residues.

This clonotype was counted at least ten times. The chain employs TRBV18 and TRBJ1-3; D not certain. With 3 bases removed from V and 0 bases from J, the gap between germline ends came to 12 bases. CDR1 is KGHSH, CDR2 LQKENI, per germline. The CDR3 is made up of 16 amino acids. The CDR3 coding sequence is TGTGCCAGCTCACCGGGATCGCCAAGCTCTGGAAACACCATATATTTT. Its protein product is CASSPGSPSSGNTIYF.

Details on this clonotype: Since a much larger clone is just one base distant, this may be a read error. Likely a read error: the CDR3 ends without its conserved phenylalanine or tryptophan. The V call is TRBV5-6, the J call TRBJ2-5; 7 positions match TRBD1. Per the germline V gene, CDR1 is SGHDT and CDR2 is YYEEEE. The CDR3 has 14 amino acids. J was trimmed by 5 bases and V by 6 bases; bases with no gene match: 10. CDR3 sequence reads: CASTITGVRETQYL. The DNA for the CDR3 is TGTGCCAGCACCATCACAGGGGTAAGGGAGACCCAGTACTTA.

This clonotype was picked up many times. The rearrangement links TRBV4-1 to TRBJ1-2; D not certain. Trimming removed 0 bases at V and 4 bases at J, with 15 bases between. The CDR3 loop spans 16 amino acids. Germline CDR1 reads MGHRA; CDR2 reads YSYEKL. The DNA for the CDR3 is TGCGCCAGCAGCCAAGATTCGGGCAGAGGATCCTATGGCTACACCTTC. This sequence encodes CASSQDSGRGSYGYTF.

Ten or more counts support this clonotype. The V and J genes are TRBV20-1 and TRBJ2-3; the D gene is possibly TRBD2 (7 bases). Germline CDR1 reads DFQATT; CDR2 reads SNEGSKA (reference sequence). The CDR3 runs to 16 residues. The germline V and J ends were trimmed by 7 bases and 2 bases, with 22 bases remaining between them. DNA for the CDR3: TGCAGTGTAGTCTTGGCGGGAGAGGGGGTCACAGATACGCAGTATTTT. This sequence encodes CSVVLAGEGVTDTQYF.

This clonotype was counted many times. V is TRBV23-1 and J is TRBJ2-7; 7 nucleotides match TRBD2. TRBV23-1 falls under the ORF class, with uncertain function. V shed 7 bases and J 7 bases; nucleotides not matched to a gene: 19. The CDR3 loop spans 16 amino acids. The CDR3 DNA reads TGCGCCAGCATAAGAGGGAGGGCGCCCCTCTACGTGGAGCAGTACTTC. This codes for CASIRGRAPLYVEQYF.

This clonotype was seen ten or more times. J is TRBJ2-5 and V is TRBV7-7; 8 bases agree with TRBD1. The V gene's germline CDR1 is SSHAT and CDR2 FNYEAQ (reference sequence). The CDR3 runs to 16 residues. J lost 3 bases, V lost 5 bases, and 11 bases had no gene match. The CDR3 loop reads CASSPEPGQGKETQYF. The CDR3 bases are TGTGCCAGCAGCCCCGAGCCCGGACAGGGAAAAGAGACCCAGTACTTC.

By share of the sample, this clonotype is medium-sized. J is TRBJ2-5 and V is TRBV7-3; no clear D gene. The CDR3 is 13 residues long. Germline V gene lookup returns CDR1 SGHTA and CDR2 FQGTGA. Trimming pared 5 bases from V and 1 base from J, leaving 8 bases between. The chain's CDR3 is CASSGQPQETQYF. The CDR3 DNA reads as TGTGCCAGCAGCGGGCAGCCCCAAGAGACCCAGTACTTC.

The chain recombines TRBV7-2 with TRBJ2-7; 9 nucleotides align to TRBD1. V dropped 1 base and J dropped 7; count of bases not matched to a gene: 8. The CDR3 runs 15 residues. The germline V gene encodes CDR1 SGHTA and CDR2 FQGNSA. CDR3 protein: CASSLGGQGVPEQYF. The DNA for the CDR3 is TGTGCCAGCAGCTTAGGGGGACAGGGAGTTCCGGAGCAGTACTTC.

V gene TRBV10-3 combines with J gene TRBJ2-7; maybe TRBD2 (6 bases). The ends were cut back, 1 base at V and 4 bases at J, with 11 bases in the middle. The CDR3 spans 14 residues. The germline CDR1 and CDR2 sequences are ENHRY and SYGVKD. This chain's CDR3 is CAISEFQRVYEQYF. In DNA form, the CDR3 reads TGTGCCATCAGTGAGTTTCAGCGGGTATACGAGCAGTACTTC.

This clonotype was recorded many times. The CDR3 nucleotides read TGTGCCAGCAGCTTCGTCAGCAATGAGCAGTTCTTC. Its translation: CASSFVSNEQFF. V and J are TRBV5-6 and TRBJ2-1; D remains unclear. This CDR3 comprises 12 residues. Germline V gene sequence: CDR1 SGHDT, CDR2 YYEEEE. Trimming cost V 2 bases and J 6 bases, with 6 bases left between them.

By share, this clonotype counts as medium-sized. The rearrangement links TRBV6-1 to TRBJ1-1; the D gene is possibly TRBD1 (6 bases). Trimming removed 2 bases from V and 4 bases from J, with 17 bases in between. The length of the CDR3 is 16 residues. Germline-derived CDR1 and CDR2 are MNHNS and SASEGT. Written as DNA, the CDR3 is TGTGCCAGCAGTGAATTCCCGGGGGCGGGAAGCACTGAAGCTTTCTTT. As protein: CASSEFPGAGSTEAFF.

This clonotype is classed as medium-sized. The V gene is TRBV7-6, the J gene TRBJ2-3; 13 bases align to TRBD2. The V gene end was trimmed by 5 bases and the J gene end by 1 base; junction bases not matched to a gene: 3. The CDR3 extends over 16 amino acids. Germline loops: CDR1 SGHVS, CDR2 FNYEAQ. CDR3 protein: CASSAGLAGGTDTQYF. Here the CDR3 DNA reads TGTGCCAGCAGCGCCGGACTAGCGGGGGGCACAGATACGCAGTATTTT.

The CDR3 loop is CASSYSYRGEFFTEAFF. The CDR3 region has the DNA TGTGCCAGCAGTTACTCGTACAGGGGGGAATTTTTCACTGAAGCTTTCTTT. The V gene is TRBV6-5, the J gene TRBJ1-1, with 8 bases aligning to TRBD1. Germline lookup yields CDR1 MNHEY and CDR2 SVGAGI. CDR3 length: 17 residues. The V gene end was trimmed by 0 bases and the J gene end by 4 bases; junction bases not matched to a gene: 10.

This clonotype was seen at least ten times. The chain has TRBV6-2 or TRBV6-3 and TRBJ2-7; D might be TRBD2 (5 bases). The germline V gene has CDR1 MNHEY and CDR2 SVGEGT. CDR3 size: 13 residues. V shed 3 bases and J shed 5 bases, with 11 bases lying between them. The CDR3 DNA reads as TGTGCCAGCAGTTATGAGAGGGTCCACGAGCAGTACTTC. Translated, it gives CASSYERVHEQYF.

The gene calls are TRBV18 and TRBJ2-5; perhaps TRBD1 as D (6 bases). V lost 6 bases to trimming and J lost 1 base, with 12 bases between them. The germline V gene has CDR1 KGHSH and CDR2 LQKENI. This CDR3 has 14 amino acids. CDR3 coding DNA: TGTGCCAGCTCTCCGGACAGAGTCCAAGAGACCCAGTACTTC. This codes for CASSPDRVQETQYF.

Concerning this clonotype itself: A much larger clone lies a single base off, so this may be a read error. The genes are TRBV20-1 and TRBJ2-3; 9 bases are a match to TRBD2. Germline V gene sequence: CDR1 DFQATT, CDR2 SNEGSKA (reference sequence). This CDR3 spans 17 amino acids. Trimming at V came to 0 bases and at J to 5 bases, leaving 12 bases not matched to a gene. The CDR3 DNA reads as TGCAGTGCTAGAGATCTCCGGACTAGCGAGAGAGTAGATACGCAGTATTTT. It codes for CSARDLRTSERVDTQYF.

This clonotype was seen ten or more times. The V call is TRBV11-2, the J call TRBJ2-7; no definite D call. Per the germline V gene, CDR1 is SGHAT and CDR2 is FQNNGV. The CDR3 covers 15 residues. Trimming removed 1 base from V and 3 bases from J, with 13 bases in between. CDR3 nucleotide sequence: TGTGCCAGCAGCTTAGTCGGCTCTCCCAGCTACGAGCAGTACTTC. It yields the protein CASSLVGSPSYEQYF. The full variable domain, completed using reference TRBV11-2 and TRBJ2-7, is EAGVAQSPRYKIIEKRQSVAFWCNPISGHATLYWYQQILGQGPKLLIQFQNNGVVDDSQLPKDRFSAERLKGVDSTLKIQPAKLEDSAVYLCASSLVGSPSYEQYFGPGTRLTVT.

This clonotype was seen ten or more times. V and J are TRBV5-1 and TRBJ2-3, with 12 bases identical to TRBD2. Germline V gene data show CDR1 as SGHRS and CDR2 as YFSETQ. The CDR3 runs to 17 residues. After removal of 3 bases from V and 5 bases from J, the junction contained 10 bases not matched to a gene. The CDR3 nucleotides are TGCGCCAGCAGCTCATTGACTAGCGGGAGTTCAGTAGATACGCAGTATTTT. Its protein product is CASSSLTSGSSVDTQYF. The full variable domain, in which reference TRBV5-1 and TRBJ2-3 provide the parts outside the CDR3, is KAGVTQTPRYLIKTRGQQVTLSCSPISGHRSVSWYQQTPGQGLQFLFEYFSETQRNKGNFPGRFSGRQFSNSRSEMNVSTLELGDSALYLCASSSLTSGSSVDTQYFGPGTRLTVL.

This clonotype was observed many times. The rearrangement joins TRBV5-1 to TRBJ1-2; 8 nucleotides agree with TRBD1. The CDR3 runs 15 residues. Per the germline V gene, CDR1 is SGHRS and CDR2 is YFSETQ. Trimming took 5 bases from V and 8 from J; bases not matched to a gene: 14. Here the CDR3 DNA reads TGCGCCAGCAGACCTGGACAGGGTCGGATAGGAGGCTACACCTTC. Protein sequence: CASRPGQGRIGGYTF.

The V call is TRBV19, the J call TRBJ2-5; the D gene is possibly TRBD1 (6 bases). Trimming left V 5 bases short and J 5 bases short, with 18 bases between. Germline assignment: CDR1 LNHDA and CDR2 SQIVND (reference sequence). The CDR3 is 15 amino acids. CDR3 in DNA: TGTGCCAGTAGTTTGAGCAGCAGGGGCCTGGAGACCCAGTACTTC. Protein: CASSLSSRGLETQYF.

This clonotype was seen many times. CDR3 in amino acids: CAWSETGHSRGFF. The CDR3 bases are TGTGCCTGGAGTGAGACAGGACATTCCCGGGGGTTCTTC. The gene calls are TRBV30 and TRBJ2-1, with a weak D call TRBD1 (6 bases). V lost 1 base to trimming and J lost 15 bases, with 19 bases between them. CDR1 and CDR2 (germline): GTSNPN, SVGIG (reference sequence). This CDR3 is 13 amino acids long.

This clonotype was recorded many times. One junction end does not reproduce the germline sequence, and a read error may be involved. Written as DNA, the CDR3 is TGTGCCAGCAGCCCTAAGGACAGACTTAGGCTGCGCTTC. As protein: CASSPKDRLRLRF. This chain links TRBV7-8 with TRBJ2-7; a weak D match, TRBD1 (6 bases). Germline CDR1 is SGHVS and CDR2 is FQNEAQ. This CDR3 region has 13 residues. Drawing the rest from reference TRBV7-8 and TRBJ2-7, the complete variable domain is GAGVSQSPRYKVAKRGQDVALRCDPISGHVSLFWYQQALGQGPEFLTYFQNEAQLDKSGLPSDRFFAERPEGSVSTLKIQRTQQEDSAVYLCASSPKDRLRLRFGPGTRLTVT.